Following are 27 T cell receptor beta chains from one sample sequenced in a study of T-cell reconstitution after alpha-beta-depleted transplantation in children. Preparing the TCRbeta library involved the use of unique molecular identifiers. MiXCR, applied by TCRdb to the PCR reads, yields one record per CDR3 protein. The sample includes 490,000 or so distinct CDR3 sequences, approximately 12% of them seen just once. The specimen was PBMCs from the stem cell graft donor, collected from the stem cell graft. The source is a human donor who donated a stem cell graft to a child with combined immunodeficiency.

This clonotype was detected many times. V gene TRBV4-3 combines with J gene TRBJ2-3, with a weak D call TRBD1 (6 bases). This CDR3 contains 15 residues. The V and J ends lost 0 bases and 1 base respectively, with 8 bases between them. In germline, CDR1 is LGHNA, CDR2 YSLEER. CDR3 sequence (DNA): TGCGCCAGCAGCCAAGATTACAGGGGCACAGATACGCAGTATTTT. This gives the protein CASSQDYRGTDTQYF.

This clonotype was found a few times. This sequence joins TRBV29-1 and TRBJ2-7, with 12 nucleotides matching TRBD2. CDR3 size: 15 residues. The germline gives CDR1 SQVTM, CDR2 ANQGSEA. The V gene end was trimmed by 6 bases and the J gene end by 0 bases; junction bases not matched to a gene: 6. The CDR3 loop reads CSVTLAGGSSYEQYF. Written as DNA, the CDR3 is TGCAGCGTGACCCTAGCGGGAGGGAGCTCCTACGAGCAGTACTTC.

This clonotype turned up a few times. J is TRBJ1-2 and V is TRBV10-3; TRBD1 matches 9 bases. With 4 bases clipped from V and 2 bases from J, the junction kept 5 bases outside the gene matches. This CDR3 comprises 15 residues. The V gene's germline CDR1 is ENHRY and CDR2 SYGVKD. In nucleotides, the CDR3 is TGTGCCATCAGTGGTCCCGGGACAGGGAACTATGGCTACACCTTC. Its translation: CAISGPGTGNYGYTF.

The chain carries TRBV5-6 and TRBJ2-1, with D possibly being TRBD1 or TRBD2 (5 bases each). Germline values: CDR1 SGHDT, CDR2 YYEEEE. The V gene lost 0 bases and the J gene lost 5 bases, with 12 bases spanning the gap. The CDR3 contains 15 residues. CDR3 in amino acids: CASSLGGTVHNEQFF. The CDR3 DNA sequence: TGTGCCAGCAGCTTGGGGGGGACCGTCCACAATGAGCAGTTCTTC.

The chain joins TRBV2 to TRBJ2-5, with 7 bases lining up with TRBD1. Germline V lookup: CDR1 SNHLY, CDR2 FYNNEI. V was clipped by 4 bases and J by 1 base; unmatched bases: 9. This CDR3 is built from 16 residues. The CDR3 spells CASSGQGDNLQETQYF. CDR3 bases: TGTGCCAGCAGTGGACAGGGTGATAACCTCCAAGAGACCCAGTACTTC.

This chain joins TRBV12-3 or TRBV12-4 and TRBJ2-1; 8 bases are shared with TRBD1. This CDR3 region has 17 residues. V was clipped by 11 bases and J by 6 bases; unmatched bases: 21. CDR3 protein: CAFSLGDRGVGFNEQFF. CDR3 in DNA: TGTGCCTTCTCCCTTGGCGACAGGGGAGTGGGTTTCAATGAGCAGTTCTTC.

This clonotype was seen many times. The V and J genes are TRBV5-1 and TRBJ1-2; D may be TRBD1 (6 bases). This CDR3 is built from 16 residues. Per the germline V gene, CDR1 is SGHRS and CDR2 is YFSETQ. V was shortened by 4 bases and J by 4 bases, with 20 bases between the two germline ends. Here the CDR3 reads CASSPNGRGQTYGYTF. CDR3 DNA sequence: TGCGCCAGCAGCCCCAACGGCAGGGGCCAGACCTATGGCTACACCTTC.

Concerning this clonotype: The junction departs from the called germline gene at one end, perhaps through a read error. CDR3 coding DNA: TGCGCCATCAGCCAAGATATAAGAAGCGGGGGCGCAGATACGCAGTATTTT. This codes for CAISQDIRSGGADTQYF. The chain has TRBV4-3 and TRBJ2-3; 8 bases align to TRBD2. Germline CDR1 reads LGHNA; CDR2 reads YSLEER. The CDR3 sequence is 17 residues long.

The rearrangement joins TRBV7-8 to TRBJ2-3, with 9 positions matching TRBD2. This CDR3 has 16 residues. The V and J ends lost 5 bases and 0 bases, in that order; junction bases with no gene match: 6. The germline CDR1 and CDR2 sequences are SGHVS and FQNEAQ. The CDR3 DNA is TGTGCCAGCAGCCCCCCCCTAGCGGGAAGCACAGATACGCAGTATTTT. Protein product: CASSPPLAGSTDTQYF.

This clonotype was recorded once. The gene calls are TRBV12-3 or TRBV12-4 and TRBJ2-3; weak D call: TRBD2 (6 bases). This CDR3 has 17 amino acids. Trimming took off 6 bases at V and 6 bases at J, with 25 bases between the two ends. CDR3 protein: CASSLPLVGGGGDTQYF. The CDR3 coding sequence is TGTGCCAGCAGCCTCCCCCTAGTGGGAGGTGGGGGTGATACGCAGTATTTT.

A few counts support this clonotype. The chain has TRBV7-6 and TRBJ2-7, with TRBD2 as a possible D gene (6 bases). This CDR3 has 15 amino acids. V was clipped by 4 bases and J by 2 bases, with 15 bases between them. From germline, CDR1 is SGHVS and CDR2 FNYEAQ. Here the CDR3 reads CASSYGSGITYEQYF. In DNA form, the CDR3 reads TGTGCCAGCAGCTACGGTAGCGGAATAACCTACGAGCAGTACTTC.

This clonotype has a count of ten or more. The rearrangement links TRBV5-1 to TRBJ2-1; 8 bases match TRBD2. The J segment lost 8 bases and the V segment lost 5 bases, leaving 6 bases of the junction unmatched. Germline V CDR1 and CDR2: SGHRS, YFSETQ. The CDR3 consists of 13 residues. DNA for the CDR3: TGCGCCAGCAGACAGCGGGAGTCGGATGAGCAGTTCTTC. Translating it yields CASRQRESDEQFF.

The V call is TRBV5-1, the J call TRBJ2-2, with D hard to call. Germline values: CDR1 SGHRS, CDR2 YFSETQ. The CDR3 is 15 residues long. V dropped 6 bases and J dropped 0 bases, with 12 bases sitting between them. CDR3 coding DNA: TGCGCCAGCAAAACTGGCTCGGCGAACACCGGGGAGCTGTTTTTT. Its translation: CASKTGSANTGELFF.

This clonotype was detected a few times. The chain joins TRBV15 to TRBJ2-5; D is perhaps TRBD2 (7 bases). The V end lost 5 bases, the J end lost 5 bases, and 24 bases lay between the germline ends. Germline V gene lookup returns CDR1 LNHNV and CDR2 YYDKDF (reference sequence). This CDR3 has 17 residues. The CDR3 DNA reads as TGTGCCACCAGCCCCAGACTAGGCGGGGGCCGGGGTGAGACCCAGTACTTC. Its translation is CATSPRLGGGRGETQYF. The full variable domain, completed using reference TRBV15 and TRBJ2-5, is DAMVIQNPRYQVTQFGKPVTLSCSQTLNHNVMYWYQQKSSQAPKLLFHYYDKDFNNEADTPDNFQSRRPNTSFCFLDIRSPGLGDTAMYLCATSPRLGGGRGETQYFGPGTRLLVL.

Only a few counts were recorded for this clonotype. This chain joins TRBV12-3 or TRBV12-4 and TRBJ2-1; a weak D match, TRBD2 (6 bases). The V end was cut by 3 bases, the J end by 2 bases, with 20 bases between. This CDR3 has 18 residues. CDR3 sequence reads: CASSLAKREPEAYNEQFF. Here the CDR3 DNA reads TGTGCCAGCAGTTTGGCTAAACGGGAGCCGGAAGCCTACAATGAGCAGTTCTTC.

This clonotype has ten or more counts. In DNA form, the CDR3 reads TGTGCCAGCAGCAAAAGGAGCCAGATCCAAGAGACCCAGTACTTC. It specifies CASSKRSQIQETQYF. The chain carries TRBV21-1 and TRBJ2-5. TRBV21-1 is a recognized pseudogene. This CDR3 spans 15 amino acids.

This clonotype turned up a few times. This chain connects TRBV25-1 to TRBJ2-2; D not certain. Germline CDR1 and CDR2: MGHDK and SYGVNS. The CDR3 consists of 14 residues. The V gene lost 2 bases and the J gene lost 2 bases, with 6 bases spanning the gap. The CDR3, as DNA: TGTGCCAGCAGTGAACAGACTAACACCGGGGAGCTGTTTTTT. Translation gives CASSEQTNTGELFF.

The chain joins TRBV6-2 or TRBV6-3 to TRBJ2-7; TRBD1 matches 8 bases. CDR1 MNHEY and CDR2 SVGEGT come from the germline V gene. Losses at the gene ends were 5 bases for V and 5 bases for J; bases not matched to a gene: 8. The CDR3 contains 14 residues. The CDR3 region has the DNA TGTGCCAGCAGTACGAGACAGGGGAGGAACGAGCAGTACTTC. This codes for CASSTRQGRNEQYF.

In its sample, this clonotype was seen a few times. The gene calls are TRBV27 and TRBJ2-5; 10 bases fit TRBD2. Germline CDR1 is MNHEY and CDR2 is SMNVEV (reference sequence). With 3 bases clipped from V and 5 bases from J, the junction kept 6 bases outside the gene matches. The CDR3 has 15 residues. In DNA form, the CDR3 reads TGTGCCAGCAGTTTGGGACTAGCGACACTCGAGACCCAGTACTTC. Amino acid sequence: CASSLGLATLETQYF.

This clonotype was found a few times. This chain joins TRBV7-3 and TRBJ2-1, with 8 bases fitting TRBD2. Per the germline V gene, CDR1 is SGHTA and CDR2 is FQGTGA. The J segment lost 2 bases and the V segment lost 8 bases, leaving 2 bases of the junction unmatched. CDR3 length equals 13 residues. CDR3 nucleotide sequence: TGTGCCAGCGGACTAGCTCCCTACAATGAGCAGTTCTTC. Translation: CASGLAPYNEQFF. The whole variable domain, remainder taken from reference TRBV7-3 and TRBJ2-1, is GAGVSQTPSNKVTEKGKYVELRCDPISGHTALYWYRQSLGQGPEFLIYFQGTGAADDSGLPNDRFFAVRPEGSVSTLKIQRTERGDSAVYLCASGLAPYNEQFFGPGTRLTVL.

V and J are TRBV9 and TRBJ2-1; perhaps TRBD2 as D (6 bases). V gave up 4 bases and J gave up 8 bases, with 22 bases separating them. The V gene's germline CDR1 is SGDLS and CDR2 YYNGEE. This CDR3 comprises 16 residues. CDR3 bases: TGTGCCAGCAGCCCTTCCCATGGGGAGGTTCGGCATGAGCAGTTCTTC. This codes for CASSPSHGEVRHEQFF.

The sample holds many counts of this clonotype. This chain joins TRBV30 and TRBJ2-7; D is possibly TRBD2 (6 bases). The CDR3 contains 15 residues. V lost 2 bases, J lost 6 bases, and 20 bases lay in between. The germline CDR1 and CDR2 sequences are GTSNPN and SVGIG (reference sequence). The DNA of the CDR3 is TGTGCCTGGAGTAGGGGACTCGGGGCGTCGGGCGAGCAGTACTTC. This codes for CAWSRGLGASGEQYF.

The rearrangement uses TRBV5-1 and TRBJ2-7; D gene uncertain. This CDR3 contains 14 residues. CDR1 is SGHRS, CDR2 YFSETQ, per germline. V shed 1 base and J shed 3 bases, with 11 bases lying between them. The CDR3: CASSLNGLRYEQYF. In DNA form, the CDR3 reads TGCGCCAGCAGCTTGAATGGCCTTCGCTACGAGCAGTACTTC.

In this sample, this clonotype turned up many times. The chain joins TRBV28 to TRBJ2-7, with a tentative D call TRBD1 (6 bases). Between the trimmed V and J ends, which lost 6 bases and 0 bases, there was a span of 12 bases. This CDR3 has 14 residues. Germline loops: CDR1 MDHEN, CDR2 SYDVKM. The CDR3 sequence: CASRRRDNSYEQYF. The CDR3 DNA follows: TGTGCCAGCAGGAGACGGGACAACTCCTACGAGCAGTACTTC.

This clonotype was seen more than once but under ten times. The J gene is TRBJ1-2, the V gene TRBV28, with TRBD1 matching over 7 bases. The germline V gene has CDR1 MDHEN and CDR2 SYDVKM. V shed 5 bases, J shed 0 bases, and the junction held 6 bases outside the gene matches. This CDR3 has 15 amino acids. The CDR3 DNA sequence: TGTGCCAGCAGTCCACAGGGACAGCCTAACTATGGCTACACCTTC. This encodes CASSPQGQPNYGYTF.

The count of this clonotype is one. The chain couples TRBV7-3 to TRBJ2-3; D unclear. V was clipped by 4 bases and J by 6 bases, with 11 bases between them. Per germline, CDR1 SGHTA and CDR2 FQGTGA. The CDR3 contains 13 residues. CDR3 sequence (DNA): TGTGCCAGCAGCTCCTTTCCCTCGGATACGCAGTATTTT. Translated: CASSSFPSDTQYF.

Many counts were recorded for this clonotype. This rearrangement joins TRBV29-1 to TRBJ2-7; 7 bases are a match to TRBD1. CDR1 is SQVTM, CDR2 ANQGSEA, per germline. J gave up 2 bases and V 6 bases, and 13 bases lay outside the gene matches. The CDR3 runs 15 residues. The CDR3 sequence is CSVVGVEGATYEQYF. In nucleotides, the CDR3 is TGCAGCGTCGTGGGGGTAGAGGGGGCCACCTACGAGCAGTACTTC.